This T cell receptor beta chain was found in a study of blood T cell repertoires in COVID-19. The CDR3 sequence is 12 residues long. Looked up from germline, CDR1 is SNHLY and CDR2 is FYNNEI. The ends were cut back, 6 bases at V and 13 bases at J, with 15 bases in the middle. In the original workflow: Amplified reference gene primers provided the basis for estimating nucleated cell counts. Libraries were prepared by immunoSEQ multiplex PCR; TCRdb keeps only in-frame clonotypes and omits some of them. V and J calls and clone size come straight from that table; D and trimming were deduced from the DNA. The sample yields about 92,000 clones, 85% seen once.

Sequencing was done on a sample of peripheral blood. The clonotype comes from a man at least 80 years old with acute or convalescent COVID-19. The chain recombines TRBV2 with TRBJ1-4; tentative D call: TRBD1 (5 bases). This CDR3 is CASRFSGWGLFF. The CDR3 DNA is TGTGCCAGCAGGTTCTCAGGGTGGGGACTGTTTTTT. Full variable domain (outside the CDR3, taken from reference TRBV2 and TRBJ1-4): EPEVTQTPSHQVTQMGQEVILRCVPISNHLYFYWYRQILGQKVEFLVSFYNNEISEKSEIFDDQFSVERPDGSNFTLKIRSTKLEDSAMYFCASRFSGWGLFFGSGTQLSVL.